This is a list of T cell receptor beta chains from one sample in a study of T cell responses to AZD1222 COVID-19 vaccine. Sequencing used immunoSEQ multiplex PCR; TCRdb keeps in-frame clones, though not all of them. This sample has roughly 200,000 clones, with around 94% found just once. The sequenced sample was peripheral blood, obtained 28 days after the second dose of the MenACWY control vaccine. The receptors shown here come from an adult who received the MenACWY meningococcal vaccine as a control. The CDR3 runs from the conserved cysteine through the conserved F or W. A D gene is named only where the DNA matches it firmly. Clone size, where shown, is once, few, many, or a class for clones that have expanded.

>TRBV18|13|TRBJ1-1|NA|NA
CASSSGANTEAFF
TGTGCCAGCTCATCCGGGGCGAACACTGAAGCTTTCTTT
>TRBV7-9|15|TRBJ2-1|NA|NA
CASSPPDLNVNEQFF
TGTGCCAGCAGCCCCCCGGACCTAAACGTCAATGAGCAGTTCTTC
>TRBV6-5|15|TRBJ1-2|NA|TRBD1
CASSKGVQGDYGYTF
TGTGCCAGCAGCAAAGGGGTACAGGGGGACTATGGCTACACCTTC
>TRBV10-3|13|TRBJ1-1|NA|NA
CAISEGYGMDAFF
TGTGCCATCAGTGAAGGGTATGGGATGGATGCTTTCTTT
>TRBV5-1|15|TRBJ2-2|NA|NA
CASSPGSGLTGELFF
TGCGCCAGCAGCCCCGGATCCGGATTAACCGGGGAGCTGTTTTTT
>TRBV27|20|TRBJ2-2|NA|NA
CASRHLREKVTPLNTGELFF
TGTGCCAGCAGACACCTCCGGGAGAAGGTGACCCCCCTGAACACCGGGGAGCTGTTTTTT
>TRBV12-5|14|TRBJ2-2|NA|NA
CASGTPTVTGELFF
TGTGCTAGTGGAACTCCCACAGTCACCGGGGAGCTGTTTTTT
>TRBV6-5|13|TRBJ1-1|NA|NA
CASKGGAYTEAFF
TGTGCCAGCAAAGGGGGAGCTTACACTGAAGCTTTCTTT
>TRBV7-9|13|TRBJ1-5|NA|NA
CASSLVGNQPQHF
TGTGCCAGCAGCTTAGTAGGAAATCAGCCCCAGCATTTT
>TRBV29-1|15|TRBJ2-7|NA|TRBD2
CSVVLAGASSYEQYF
TGCAGCGTTGTGTTAGCGGGGGCGAGCTCCTACGAGCAGTACTTC
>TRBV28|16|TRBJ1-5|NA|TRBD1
CASSLGTGESNQPQHF
TGTGCCAGCAGTTTAGGGACAGGTGAGAGCAATCAGCCCCAGCATTTT
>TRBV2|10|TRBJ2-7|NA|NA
CASSENEQYF
TGTGCCAGCAGTGAGAACGAGCAGTACTTC
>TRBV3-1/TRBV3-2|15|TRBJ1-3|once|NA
CASSQDGSSGNTIYF
TGTGCCAGCAGCCAAGACGGCAGCTCTGGAAACACCATATATTTT
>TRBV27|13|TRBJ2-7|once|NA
CASSLSSVREQYF
TGTGCCAGCAGTTTATCTTCGGTGCGCGAGCAGTACTTC
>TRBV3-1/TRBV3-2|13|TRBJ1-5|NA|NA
CASSQDEGQPQHF
TGTGCCAGCAGCCAAGATGAGGGGCAGCCCCAGCATTTT
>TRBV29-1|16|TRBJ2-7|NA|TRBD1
CSVEGRGDREPYEQYF
TGCAGCGTTGAAGGTCGAGGGGACAGGGAGCCCTACGAGCAGTACTTC
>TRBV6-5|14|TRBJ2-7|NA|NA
CASRRTPGEDEQYF
TGTGCCAGCAGGAGGACACCCGGAGAGGACGAGCAGTACTTC
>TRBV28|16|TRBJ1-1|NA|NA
CASSLRPGGANTEAFF
TGTGCCAGCAGTTTAAGGCCGGGGGGCGCGAACACTGAAGCTTTCTTT
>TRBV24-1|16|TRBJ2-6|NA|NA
CATSDHSGSGANVLTF
TGTGCCACCAGTGATCACTCCGGCTCTGGGGCCAACGTCCTGACTTTC
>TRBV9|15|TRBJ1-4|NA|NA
CASSVAGQSNEKLFF
TGTGCCAGCAGCGTAGCCGGACAGTCTAATGAAAAACTGTTTTTT
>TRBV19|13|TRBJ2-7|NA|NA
CASSWQGTYEQYF
TGTGCCAGTAGTTGGCAGGGTACCTACGAGCAGTACTTC
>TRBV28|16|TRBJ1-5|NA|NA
CASSLRIGGGNQPQHF
TGTGCCAGCAGTTTACGGATTGGAGGTGGCAATCAGCCCCAGCATTTT
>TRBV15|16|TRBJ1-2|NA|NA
CATSRKDRPANYGYTF
TGTGCCACCAGCAGAAAAGACAGGCCCGCTAACTATGGCTACACCTTC
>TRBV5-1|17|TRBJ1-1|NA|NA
CASSLAMNDISDTEAFF
TGCGCCAGCAGCTTGGCTATGAATGACATCTCGGACACTGAAGCTTTCTTT
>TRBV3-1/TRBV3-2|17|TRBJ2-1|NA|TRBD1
CASSHRRQGAFYNEQFF
TGTGCCAGCAGCCACAGAAGACAGGGGGCTTTCTACAATGAGCAGTTCTTC
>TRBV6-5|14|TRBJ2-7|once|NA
CASREEISSYEQYF
TGTGCCAGCAGAGAGGAAATAAGCTCCTACGAGCAGTACTTC
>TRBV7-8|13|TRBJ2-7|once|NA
CASSLEISYEQYF
TGTGCCAGCAGCTTAGAGATATCCTACGAGCAGTACTTC
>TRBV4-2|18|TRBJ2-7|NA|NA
CASSQEVLRDSHSYEQYF
TGTGCCAGCAGCCAAGAAGTGTTGCGGGACAGTCACTCCTACGAGCAGTACTTC
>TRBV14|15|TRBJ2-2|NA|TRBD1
CASSQDRGTTGELFF
TGTGCCAGCAGCCAGGACAGGGGCACCACCGGGGAGCTGTTTTTT